This T cell receptor (beta chain) was obtained from a study of graft-versus-host responses after intestinal transplantation. On the study more broadly: Tacrolimus plus steroids were given to all recipients for 3 to 4 years, preceded by anti-thymocyte globulin induction. Study results and caveats: Patients who carried graft-donor T cell macrochimerism also had high graft-versus-host to host-versus-graft clonal ratios in their allografts. GvH clones occurred in recipient marrow; some first appeared in ileum or blood.

Profiling relied on immunoSEQ multiplex PCR, and the TCRdb table lists in-frame clones only, not all of them. The table has around 95,000 clones, about 90% seen once. Turning to this clone: Its antigen remains unknown.

V was clipped by 0 bases and J by 1 base, with 4 bases between them. This CDR3 spans 13 amino acids. Germline CDR1 is GTSNPN and CDR2 is SVGIG (reference sequence). The clonotype comes from a human donor who was the organ donor for an intestinal transplant. The specimen comprised unstimulated CD4+ T cells sorted from spleen or lymph node cells, sampled before transplant. The chain joins TRBV30 to TRBJ2-4; D not resolved. CDR3 sequence (DNA): TGTGCCTGGAGTGTAGGGGCCAAAAACATTCAGTACTTC. This encodes CAWSVGAKNIQYF.